This TCR beta chain stems from a study of blood T cell repertoires in COVID-19. Study summary: Researchers got acute and convalescent COVID-19 samples from the United States, Italy and Spain. The cDNA or gDNA used as material had been derived from T cells, B-cell-depleted T cells, or PBMCs.

The length of the CDR3 is 12 residues. Per germline, CDR1 SGHRS and CDR2 YFSETQ. The germline V and J ends were trimmed by 4 bases and 8 bases, with 12 bases remaining between them. Original analysis: Reference gene primers were amplified, and this amplification served to estimate nucleated cell counts. Clones were sequenced by immunoSEQ multiplex PCR, and TCRdb holds only the in-frame ones, with some missing. That table supplies the V and J calls and clone size; D and trimming were determined from the DNA. The sample lists some 270,000 clones, approximately 85% occurring once. This sequence joins TRBV5-1 and TRBJ1-2, with D perhaps TRBD1 (6 bases). What was sequenced was peripheral blood. The origin of this receptor is a human donor with COVID-19, enrolled during active disease. The donor label of this sample is uncertain. The CDR3 DNA is TGCGCCAGCAGCATACAGGGTTACGGCTACACCTTC. Translating gives CASSIQGYGYTF.